This T cell receptor (beta chain) came from a study of T cell changes during pregnancy in multiple sclerosis. The trim removed 7 bases at V and 5 bases at J, leaving 9 bases unmatched. The CDR3 has 15 residues. Germline-derived CDR1 and CDR2 are MNHNS and SASEGT. Using immunoSEQ multiplex PCR, the repertoire was profiled, and TCRdb retains in-frame clones only, with some absent. This sample yields 35,000 to 50,000 clones, of which 88% are seen a single time; more than 0.9% belongs to the top ten. The sequence was collected from a female donor with multiple sclerosis, enrolled in a pregnancy study. The chain recombines TRBV6-1 with TRBJ2-1, with 9 bases fitting TRBD2. Source: CD4+ T cells from peripheral blood mononuclear cells, taken in the second trimester of pregnancy. The CDR3 coding sequence is TGTGCCAGCACAGTGGCTAGCGGGATAGACAATGAGCAGTTCTTC. Translating it yields CASTVASGIDNEQFF.